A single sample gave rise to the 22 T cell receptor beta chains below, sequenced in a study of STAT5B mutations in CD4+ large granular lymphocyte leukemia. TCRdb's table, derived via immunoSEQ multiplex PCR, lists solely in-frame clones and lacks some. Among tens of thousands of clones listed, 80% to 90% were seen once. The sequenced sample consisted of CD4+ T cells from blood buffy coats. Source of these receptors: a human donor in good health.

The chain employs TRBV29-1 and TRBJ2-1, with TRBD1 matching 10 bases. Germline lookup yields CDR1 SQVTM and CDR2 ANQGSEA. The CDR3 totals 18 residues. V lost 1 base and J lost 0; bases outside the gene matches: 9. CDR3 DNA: TGCAGCGTTGAAGGACTCCGACAGGGGGCGAACTCCTACAATGAGCAGTTCTTC. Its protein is CSVEGLRQGANSYNEQFF.

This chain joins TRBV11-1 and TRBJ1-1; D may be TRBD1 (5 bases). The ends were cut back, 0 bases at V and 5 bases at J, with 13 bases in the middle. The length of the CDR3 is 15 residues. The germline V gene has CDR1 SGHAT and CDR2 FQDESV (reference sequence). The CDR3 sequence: CASSLAGTGGTEAFF. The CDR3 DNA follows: TGTGCCAGCAGCTTAGCAGGGACCGGGGGGACTGAAGCTTTCTTT.

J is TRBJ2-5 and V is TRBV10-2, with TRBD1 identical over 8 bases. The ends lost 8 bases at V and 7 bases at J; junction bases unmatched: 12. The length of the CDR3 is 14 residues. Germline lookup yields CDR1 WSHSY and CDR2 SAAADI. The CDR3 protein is CASLPGGESRTQYF. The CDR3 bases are TGCGCCAGCTTGCCAGGGGGCGAATCGAGGACCCAGTACTTC.

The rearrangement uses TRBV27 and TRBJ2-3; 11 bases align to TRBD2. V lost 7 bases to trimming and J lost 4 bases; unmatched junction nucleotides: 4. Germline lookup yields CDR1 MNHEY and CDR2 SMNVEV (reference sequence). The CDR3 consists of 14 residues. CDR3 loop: CASKTSGKSDTQYF. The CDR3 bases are TGTGCCAGCAAGACTAGCGGGAAGTCAGATACGCAGTATTTT.

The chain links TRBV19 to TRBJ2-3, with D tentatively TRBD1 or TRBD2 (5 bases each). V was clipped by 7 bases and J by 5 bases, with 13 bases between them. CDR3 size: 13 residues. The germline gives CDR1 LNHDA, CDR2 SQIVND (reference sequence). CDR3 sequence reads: CASKSGSGDTQYF. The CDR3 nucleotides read TGTGCCAGTAAGTCAGGGAGCGGAGATACGCAGTATTTT.

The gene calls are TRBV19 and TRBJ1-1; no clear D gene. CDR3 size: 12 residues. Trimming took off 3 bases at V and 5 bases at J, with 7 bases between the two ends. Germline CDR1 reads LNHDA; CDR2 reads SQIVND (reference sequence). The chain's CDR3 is CASSILGTEAFF. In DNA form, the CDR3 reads TGTGCCAGTAGTATCTTAGGGACTGAAGCTTTCTTT.

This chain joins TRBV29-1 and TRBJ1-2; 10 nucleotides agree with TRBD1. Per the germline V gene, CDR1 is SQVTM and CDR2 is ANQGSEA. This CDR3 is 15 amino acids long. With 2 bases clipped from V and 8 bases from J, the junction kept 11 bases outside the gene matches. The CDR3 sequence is CSVEKVGQGVSGYTF. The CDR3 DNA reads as TGCAGCGTTGAAAAGGTTGGACAGGGGGTATCCGGCTACACCTTC.

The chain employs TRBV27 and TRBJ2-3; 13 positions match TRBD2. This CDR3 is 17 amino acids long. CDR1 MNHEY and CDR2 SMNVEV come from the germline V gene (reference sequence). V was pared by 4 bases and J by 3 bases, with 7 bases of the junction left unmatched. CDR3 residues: CASSSKTSGRLTDTQYF. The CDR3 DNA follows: TGTGCCAGCAGTTCCAAGACTAGCGGGAGGCTTACAGATACGCAGTATTTT.

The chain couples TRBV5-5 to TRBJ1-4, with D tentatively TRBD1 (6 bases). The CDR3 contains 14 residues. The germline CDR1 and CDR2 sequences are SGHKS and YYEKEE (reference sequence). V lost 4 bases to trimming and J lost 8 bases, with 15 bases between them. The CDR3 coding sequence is TGTGCCAGCAGCCGAGGGGGGGCGGGGGAAAAACTGTTTTTT. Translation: CASSRGGAGEKLFF.

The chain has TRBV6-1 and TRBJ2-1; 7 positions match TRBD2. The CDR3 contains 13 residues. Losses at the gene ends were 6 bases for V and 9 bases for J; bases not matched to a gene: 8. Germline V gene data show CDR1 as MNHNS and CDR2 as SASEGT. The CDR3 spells CASSSAGVGEQFF. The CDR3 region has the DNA TGTGCCAGCAGCTCCGCGGGAGTAGGTGAGCAGTTCTTC.

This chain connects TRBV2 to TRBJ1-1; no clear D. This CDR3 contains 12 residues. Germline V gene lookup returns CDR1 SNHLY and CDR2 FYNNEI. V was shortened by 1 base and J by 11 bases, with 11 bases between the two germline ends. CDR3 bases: TGTGCCAGCAGTGAAGTATCCCCACAGGCTTTCTTT. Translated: CASSEVSPQAFF.

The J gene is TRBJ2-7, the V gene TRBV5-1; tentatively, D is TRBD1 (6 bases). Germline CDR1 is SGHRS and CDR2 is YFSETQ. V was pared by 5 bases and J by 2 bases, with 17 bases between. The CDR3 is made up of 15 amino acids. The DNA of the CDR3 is TGCGCCAGCAGGGTTGGGTCGCAGGGGACCTACGAGCAGTACTTC. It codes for CASRVGSQGTYEQYF. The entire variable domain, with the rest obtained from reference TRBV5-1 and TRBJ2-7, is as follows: KAGVTQTPRYLIKTRGQQVTLSCSPISGHRSVSWYQQTPGQGLQFLFEYFSETQRNKGNFPGRFSGRQFSNSRSEMNVSTLELGDSALYLCASRVGSQGTYEQYFGPGTRLTVT.

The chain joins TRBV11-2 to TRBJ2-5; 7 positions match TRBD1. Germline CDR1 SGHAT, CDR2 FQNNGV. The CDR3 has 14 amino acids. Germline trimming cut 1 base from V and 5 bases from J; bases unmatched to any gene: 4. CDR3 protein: CASSLGTGWETQYF. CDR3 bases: TGTGCCAGCAGCTTAGGGACAGGTTGGGAGACCCAGTACTTC.

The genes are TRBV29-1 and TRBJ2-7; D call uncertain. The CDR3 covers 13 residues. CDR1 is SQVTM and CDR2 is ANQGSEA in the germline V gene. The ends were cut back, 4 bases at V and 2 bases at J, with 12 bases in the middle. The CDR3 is CSVVPPGTYEQYF. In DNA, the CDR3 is TGCAGCGTTGTTCCTCCGGGCACCTACGAGCAGTACTTC.

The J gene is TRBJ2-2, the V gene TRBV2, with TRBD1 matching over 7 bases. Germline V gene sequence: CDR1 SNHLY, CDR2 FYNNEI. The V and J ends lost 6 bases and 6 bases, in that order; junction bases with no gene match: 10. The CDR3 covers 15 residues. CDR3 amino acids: CASRPPDRWAGELFF. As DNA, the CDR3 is TGTGCCAGCAGGCCCCCGGACAGGTGGGCCGGGGAGCTGTTTTTT.

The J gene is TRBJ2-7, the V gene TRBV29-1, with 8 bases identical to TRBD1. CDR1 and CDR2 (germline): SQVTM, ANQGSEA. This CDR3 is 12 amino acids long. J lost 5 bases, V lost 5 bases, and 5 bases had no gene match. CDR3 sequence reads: CSVRTGSNEQYF. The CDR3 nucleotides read TGCAGCGTTAGGACAGGGAGTAACGAGCAGTACTTC.

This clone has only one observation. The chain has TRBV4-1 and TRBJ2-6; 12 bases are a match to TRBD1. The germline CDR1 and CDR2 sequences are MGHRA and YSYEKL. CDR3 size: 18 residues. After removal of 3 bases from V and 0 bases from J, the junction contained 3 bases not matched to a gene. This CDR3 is CASSQGTGGLSGANVLTF. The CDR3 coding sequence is TGCGCCAGCAGCCAGGGGACAGGGGGCCTCTCTGGGGCCAACGTCCTGACTTTC.

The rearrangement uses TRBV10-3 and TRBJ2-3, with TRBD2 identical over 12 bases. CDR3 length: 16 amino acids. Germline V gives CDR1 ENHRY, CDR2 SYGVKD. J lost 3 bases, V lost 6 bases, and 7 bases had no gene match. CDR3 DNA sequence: TGTGCCATCAGCTTCACTAGCGGGAGGATTACAGATACGCAGTATTTT. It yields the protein CAISFTSGRITDTQYF.

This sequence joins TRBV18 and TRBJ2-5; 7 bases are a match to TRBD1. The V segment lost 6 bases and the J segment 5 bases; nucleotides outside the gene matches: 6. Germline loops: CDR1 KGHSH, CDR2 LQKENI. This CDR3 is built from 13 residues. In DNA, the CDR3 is TGTGCCAGCTCCCGTAGGGGGCGGGAGACCCAGTACTTC. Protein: CASSRRGRETQYF.

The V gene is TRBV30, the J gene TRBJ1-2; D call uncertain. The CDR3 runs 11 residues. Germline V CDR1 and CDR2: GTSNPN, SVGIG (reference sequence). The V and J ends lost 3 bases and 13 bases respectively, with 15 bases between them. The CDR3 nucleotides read TGTGCCTGGAGGATCAGGTCCTTATGCACCTTC. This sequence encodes CAWRIRSLCTF. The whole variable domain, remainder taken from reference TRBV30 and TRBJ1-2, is SQTIHQWPATLVQPVGSPLSLECTVEGTSNPNLYWYRQAAGRGLQLLFYSVGIGQISSEVPQNLSASRPQDRQFILSSKKLLLSDSGFYLCAWRIRSLCTFGSGTRLTVV.

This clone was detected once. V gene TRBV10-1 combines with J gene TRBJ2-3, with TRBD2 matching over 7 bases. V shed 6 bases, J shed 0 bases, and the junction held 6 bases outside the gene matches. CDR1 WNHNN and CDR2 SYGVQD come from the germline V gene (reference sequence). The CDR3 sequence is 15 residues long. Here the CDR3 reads CASSHAGASTDTQYF. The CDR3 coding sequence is TGCGCCAGCAGCCATGCGGGAGCTAGCACAGATACGCAGTATTTT.

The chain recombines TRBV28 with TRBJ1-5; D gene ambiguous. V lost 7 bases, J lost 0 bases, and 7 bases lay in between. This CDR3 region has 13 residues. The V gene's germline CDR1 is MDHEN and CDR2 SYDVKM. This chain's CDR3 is CASTSYSNQPQHF. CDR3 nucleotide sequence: TGTGCCAGCACAAGCTATAGCAATCAGCCCCAGCATTTT.